The present T cell receptor beta chain was sequenced within a study of T cells after yellow fever vaccination. Study observations and caveats: Only a minor proportion of clonotypes was detected across both CD4 and CD8 compartments. Peak timing came faster in the weaker secondary response, day 5 versus 15. Booster sampling recovered most clones from primary vaccination (approximately 97% CD4, approximately 90% CD8).

This clonotype appeared a few times. The antigen is not known. A universal primer site and UMIs were added as TCR cDNA was made by 5'RACE template switching. TCRdb processed the 5' RACE reads anew with MiXCR; each CDR3 protein has one entry. Of roughly 320,000 distinct CDR3 sequences listed, about 10% are singletons. This CDR3 is built from 21 residues. Germline V gives CDR1 ENHRY, CDR2 SYGVKD. The V gene end was trimmed by 0 bases and the J gene end by 0 bases; junction bases not matched to a gene: 9. The rearrangement joins TRBV10-3 to TRBJ2-1; 15 bases line up with TRBD2. The receptor's source is a man younger than 30 who received the YFV17D yellow fever vaccine. Sequences were derived from CD4+ T cells sorted from PBMCs, sampled 45 days after the yellow fever booster vaccination. The CDR3 is CAISESIRGLAGGRSYNEQFF. The CDR3 DNA reads TGTGCCATCAGTGAGTCAATTCGGGGACTAGCGGGGGGACGCTCCTACAATGAGCAGTTCTTC.